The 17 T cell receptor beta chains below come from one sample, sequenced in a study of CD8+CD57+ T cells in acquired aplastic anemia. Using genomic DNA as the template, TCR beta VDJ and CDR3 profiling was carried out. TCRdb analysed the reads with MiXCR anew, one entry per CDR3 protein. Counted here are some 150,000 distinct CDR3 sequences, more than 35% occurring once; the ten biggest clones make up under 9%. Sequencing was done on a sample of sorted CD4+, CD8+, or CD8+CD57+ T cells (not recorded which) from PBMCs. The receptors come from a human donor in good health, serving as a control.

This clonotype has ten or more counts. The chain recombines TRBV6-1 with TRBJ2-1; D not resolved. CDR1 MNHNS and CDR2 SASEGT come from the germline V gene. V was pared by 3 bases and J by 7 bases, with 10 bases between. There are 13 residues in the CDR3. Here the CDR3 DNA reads TGTGCCAGCAGTGATGGCTACCTAAATGAGCAGTTCTTC. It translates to CASSDGYLNEQFF.

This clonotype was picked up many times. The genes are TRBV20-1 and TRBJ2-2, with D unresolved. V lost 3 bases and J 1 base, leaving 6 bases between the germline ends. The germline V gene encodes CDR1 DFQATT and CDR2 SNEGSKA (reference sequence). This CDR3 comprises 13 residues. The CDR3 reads CSARGVNTGELFF. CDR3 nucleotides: TGCAGTGCTAGGGGCGTGAACACCGGGGAGCTGTTTTTT.

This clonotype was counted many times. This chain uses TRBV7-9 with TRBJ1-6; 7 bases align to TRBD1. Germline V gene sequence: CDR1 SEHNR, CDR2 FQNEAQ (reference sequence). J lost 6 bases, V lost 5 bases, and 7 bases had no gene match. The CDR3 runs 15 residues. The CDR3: CASSAATGLNSPLHF. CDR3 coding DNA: TGTGCCAGCAGCGCCGCGACAGGGCTTAATTCACCCCTCCACTTT.

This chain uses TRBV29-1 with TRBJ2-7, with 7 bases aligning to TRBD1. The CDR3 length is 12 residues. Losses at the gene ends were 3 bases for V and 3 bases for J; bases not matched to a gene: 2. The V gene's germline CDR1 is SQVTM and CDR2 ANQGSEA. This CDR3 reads CSVEGQSYEQYF. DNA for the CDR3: TGCAGCGTTGAGGGACAGAGCTACGAGCAGTACTTC.

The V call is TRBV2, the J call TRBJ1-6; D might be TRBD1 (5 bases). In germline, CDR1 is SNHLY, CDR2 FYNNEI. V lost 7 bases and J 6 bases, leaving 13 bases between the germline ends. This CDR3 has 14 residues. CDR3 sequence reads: CASTNAGSNSPLHF. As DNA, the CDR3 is TGTGCCAGCACCAACGCAGGGAGTAATTCACCCCTCCACTTT.

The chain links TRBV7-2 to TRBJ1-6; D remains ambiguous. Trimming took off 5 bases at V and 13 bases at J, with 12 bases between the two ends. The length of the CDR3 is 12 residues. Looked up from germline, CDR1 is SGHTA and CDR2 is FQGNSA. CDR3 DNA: TGTGCCAGCAGCGTCCCAAACGCTCCCCTCCACTTT. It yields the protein CASSVPNAPLHF. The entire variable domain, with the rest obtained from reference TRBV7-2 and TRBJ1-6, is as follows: GAGVSQSPSNKVTEKGKDVELRCDPISGHTALYWYRQSLGQGLEFLIYFQGNSAPDKSGLPSDRFSAERTGGSVSTLTIQRTQQEDSAVYLCASSVPNAPLHFGNGTRLTVT.

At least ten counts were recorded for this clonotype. CDR3 protein: CASRATGGSTEAFF. The CDR3 nucleotides are TGCGCCAGCAGAGCGACAGGGGGGAGCACTGAAGCTTTCTTT. The V gene is TRBV5-1, the J gene TRBJ1-1; 9 nucleotides align to TRBD1. The CDR3 contains 14 residues. V dropped 5 bases and J dropped 4; count of bases not matched to a gene: 6. Germline loops: CDR1 SGHRS, CDR2 YFSETQ.

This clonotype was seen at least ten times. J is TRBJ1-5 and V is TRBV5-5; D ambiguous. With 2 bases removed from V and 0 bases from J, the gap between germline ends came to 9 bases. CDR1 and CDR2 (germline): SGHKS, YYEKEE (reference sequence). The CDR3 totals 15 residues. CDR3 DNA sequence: TGTGCCAGCAGCTTAGACGGATTTAGCAATCAGCCCCAGCATTTT. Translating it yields CASSLDGFSNQPQHF.

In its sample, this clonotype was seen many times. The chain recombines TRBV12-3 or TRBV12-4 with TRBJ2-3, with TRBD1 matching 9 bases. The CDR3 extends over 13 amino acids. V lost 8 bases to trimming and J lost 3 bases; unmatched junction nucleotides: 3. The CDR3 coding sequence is TGTGCCAGCGGCGACAGGGGGACAGATACGCAGTATTTT. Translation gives CASGDRGTDTQYF.

CDR3 nucleotides: TGTGCCATCAGGGCGGGTAGCTCCTACGAGCAGTACTTC. Protein: CAIRAGSSYEQYF. The chain uses TRBV10-3 and TRBJ2-7; tentative D call: TRBD2 (5 bases). The CDR3 sequence is 13 residues long. Germline-derived CDR1 and CDR2 are ENHRY and SYGVKD. The V gene lost 6 bases and the J gene lost 0 bases, with 9 bases spanning the gap.

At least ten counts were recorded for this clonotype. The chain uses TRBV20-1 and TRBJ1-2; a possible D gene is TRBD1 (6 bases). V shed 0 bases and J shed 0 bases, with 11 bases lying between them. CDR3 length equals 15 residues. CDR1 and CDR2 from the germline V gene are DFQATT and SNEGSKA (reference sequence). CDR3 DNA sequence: TGCAGTGCTAGAGATTTCAGGGGAGCTAACTATGGCTACACCTTC. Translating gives CSARDFRGANYGYTF.

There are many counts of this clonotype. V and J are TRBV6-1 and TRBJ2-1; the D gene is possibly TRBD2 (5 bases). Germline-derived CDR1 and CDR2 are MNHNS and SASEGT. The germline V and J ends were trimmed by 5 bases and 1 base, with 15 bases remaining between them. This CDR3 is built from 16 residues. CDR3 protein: CASSRTASLSYNEQFF. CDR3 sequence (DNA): TGTGCCAGCAGTCGGACTGCCAGTTTGTCCTACAATGAGCAGTTCTTC.

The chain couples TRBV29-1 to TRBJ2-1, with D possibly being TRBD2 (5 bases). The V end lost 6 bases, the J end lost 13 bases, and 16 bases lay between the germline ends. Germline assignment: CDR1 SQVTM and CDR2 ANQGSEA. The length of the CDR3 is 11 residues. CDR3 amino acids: CSVEEALGQFF. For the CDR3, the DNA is TGCAGCGTGGAGGAGGCATTAGGTCAGTTCTTC.

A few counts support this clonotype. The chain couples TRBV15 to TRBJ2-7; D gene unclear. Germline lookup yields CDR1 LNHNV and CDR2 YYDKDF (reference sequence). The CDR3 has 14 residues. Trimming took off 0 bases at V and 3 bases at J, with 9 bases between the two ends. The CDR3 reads CATSREHGYYEQYF. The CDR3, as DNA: TGTGCCACCAGCAGAGAGCACGGATACTACGAGCAGTACTTC.

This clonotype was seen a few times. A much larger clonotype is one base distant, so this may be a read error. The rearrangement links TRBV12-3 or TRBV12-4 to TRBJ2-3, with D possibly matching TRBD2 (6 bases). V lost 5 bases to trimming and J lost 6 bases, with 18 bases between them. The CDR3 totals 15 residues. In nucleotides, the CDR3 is TGTGCCAGCAGTACCACTGGCGGGGTCAGGGATACGCAGTATTTT. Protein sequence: CASSTTGGVRDTQYF.

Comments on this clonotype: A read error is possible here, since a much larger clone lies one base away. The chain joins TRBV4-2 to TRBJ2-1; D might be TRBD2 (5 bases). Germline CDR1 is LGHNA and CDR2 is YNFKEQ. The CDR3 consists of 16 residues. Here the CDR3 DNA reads TGTGCCAGCGGCCAAGCGGCGAGGGCCCCCTACAATGAGCAGTTCTTC. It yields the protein CASGQAARAPYNEQFF.

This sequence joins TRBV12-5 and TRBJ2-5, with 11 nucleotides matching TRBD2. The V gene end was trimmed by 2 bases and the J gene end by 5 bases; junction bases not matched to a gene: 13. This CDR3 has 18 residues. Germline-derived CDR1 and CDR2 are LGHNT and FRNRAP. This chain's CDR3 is CASGLTRLAGSVAETQYF. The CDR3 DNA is TGTGCTAGTGGTTTGACTCGACTAGCGGGGAGTGTTGCGGAGACCCAGTACTTC. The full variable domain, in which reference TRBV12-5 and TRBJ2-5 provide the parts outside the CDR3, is DARVTQTPRHKVTEMGQEVTMRCQPILGHNTVFWYRQTMMQGLELLAYFRNRAPLDDSGMPKDRFSAEMPDATLATLKIQPSEPRDSAVYFCASGLTRLAGSVAETQYFGPGTRLLVL.